Listed below are T cell receptor beta chains from one sample, sequenced in a study of control samples from healthy donors and cancer patients. The table came from immunoSEQ multiplex PCR; TCRdb's copy has only in-frame clones and leaves some out. The sample lists 150,000 to 200,000 clones, 85% to 90% seen once, with around 1.4% in the top ten. The sequenced sample consisted of blood. Receptor source: a woman between 45 and 60 years old in good health. Each CDR3 is given with its conserved first and last residue. The D gene is left open where the match is weak. Part of the rows lack a size; the others show once, few, many or a class for expanded clones.

TRBJ2-7 | few | TRBD2 | TRBV7-2 | CASSFRLAGGGEQYF | TGTGCCAGCAGCTTTAGACTAGCGGGAGGAGGGGAGCAGTACTTC
TRBJ2-1 | few | . | TRBV25-1 | CASSAYSSPHNEQFF | TGTGCCAGCAGTGCCTACTCGAGCCCGCACAATGAGCAGTTCTTC
TRBJ1-2 | . | . | TRBV29-1 | CSVEPGAGGYTF | TGCAGCGTTGAACCTGGGGCGGGCGGCTACACCTTC
TRBJ1-2 | . | . | TRBV7-9 | CASSLLYGYTF | TGTGCCAGCAGCTTATTATATGGCTACACCTTC
TRBJ2-7 | . | TRBD2 | TRBV19 | CASSNSGRASYEQYF | TGTGCCAGTAGTAATAGCGGGAGGGCCTCCTACGAGCAGTACTTC
TRBJ2-7 | . | . | TRBV6-1 | CASSGGSGGGWTYEQYF | TGTGCCAGCAGTGGCGGGAGTGGGGGCGGTTGGACCTACGAGCAGTACTTC
TRBJ1-1 | . | . | TRBV28 | CASSNSGASSEAFF | TGTGCCAGCAGTAACTCCGGTGCGAGCTCTGAAGCTTTCTTT
TRBJ1-2 | . | . | TRBV20-1 | CSAGQNYGYTF | TGCAGTGCCGGGCAGAACTATGGCTACACCTTC
TRBJ2-1 | . | . | TRBV4-1 | CASRREVVDNEQFF | TGCGCCAGCAGACGTGAGGTCGTCGACAATGAGCAGTTCTTC
TRBJ2-1 | . | TRBD2 | TRBV6-5 | CASQVTSGGINEQFF | TGTGCCTCCCAAGTTACTAGCGGGGGGATAAATGAGCAGTTCTTC
TRBJ1-5 | . | . | TRBV30 | CAGASYNQPQHF | TGTGCCGGTGCCAGCTACAATCAGCCCCAGCATTTT
TRBJ2-2 | . | . | TRBV5-4 | CASRIEESHTGELFF | TGTGCCAGCAGGATCGAGGAGTCCCACACCGGGGAGCTGTTTTTT
TRBJ1-4 | . | . | TRBV3-1/TRBV3-2 | CASSHHRPSTNEKLFF | TGTGCCAGCAGCCACCACCGACCCTCAACTAATGAAAAACTGTTTTTT
TRBJ1-1 | . | . | TRBV5-1 | CASSFGAGNTEAFF | TGCGCCAGCAGCTTCGGCGCAGGGAACACTGAAGCTTTCTTT
TRBJ1-5 | . | . | TRBV27 | CASSFPAQSQPQHF | TGTGCCAGCAGTTTCCCGGCGCAAAGTCAGCCCCAGCATTTT
TRBJ2-7 | . | . | TRBV19 | CASRGRFYEQYF | TGTGCCAGTAGGGGACGGTTTTACGAGCAGTACTTC